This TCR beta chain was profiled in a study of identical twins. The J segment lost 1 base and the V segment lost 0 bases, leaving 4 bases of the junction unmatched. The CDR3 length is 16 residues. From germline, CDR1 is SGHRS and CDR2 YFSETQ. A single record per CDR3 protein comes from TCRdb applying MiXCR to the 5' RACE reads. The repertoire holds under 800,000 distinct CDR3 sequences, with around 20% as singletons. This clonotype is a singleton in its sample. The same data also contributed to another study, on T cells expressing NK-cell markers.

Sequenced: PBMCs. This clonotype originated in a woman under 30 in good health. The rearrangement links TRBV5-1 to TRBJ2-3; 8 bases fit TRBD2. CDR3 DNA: TGCGCCAGCAGCTTGGAACTAGCGGACCGCACAGATACGCAGTATTTT. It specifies CASSLELADRTDTQYF. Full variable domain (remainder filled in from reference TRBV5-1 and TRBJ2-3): KAGVTQTPRYLIKTRGQQVTLSCSPISGHRSVSWYQQTPGQGLQFLFEYFSETQRNKGNFPGRFSGRQFSNSRSEMNVSTLELGDSALYLCASSLELADRTDTQYFGPGTRLTVL.